One sample yielded the 32 T cell receptor beta chains listed below, sequenced in a study of immune heterogeneity within non-small cell lung tumors. Multiplex PCR amplified the TCR beta CDR3 region. Its first round ran for roughly 10 cycles with 32 V and 13 J primers. One entry per CDR3 protein, called by TCRdb with MiXCR from the multiplex PCR reads. The sample lists 2,500 or so distinct CDR3 sequences; about 27% were seen once. Template input was genomic DNA from bulk tumor (roughly 630 ng per sample). Surgeons took several biopsies per primary tumor, spaced far apart, during surgery. Patients had untreated, newly diagnosed non-small cell lung cancer and underwent curative surgery. What was sequenced was lung tumor tissue. The source is a man aged 50-60 years with non-small cell lung cancer.

This rearrangement joins TRBV20-1 to TRBJ1-5; D not resolved. The V and J ends lost 4 bases and 0 bases respectively, with 10 bases between them. This CDR3 is 14 amino acids long. Germline loops: CDR1 DFQATT, CDR2 SNEGSKA (reference sequence). CDR3 in DNA: TGCAGTGCTACCCAGACACTTAGCAATCAGCCCCAGCATTTT. It encodes CSATQTLSNQPQHF.

This clonotype was counted between two and nine times. The chain carries TRBV7-9 and TRBJ1-2, with 9 bases aligning to TRBD1. Germline V gene lookup returns CDR1 SEHNR and CDR2 FQNEAQ (reference sequence). This CDR3 is 14 amino acids long. J gave up 8 bases and V 5 bases, and 9 bases lay outside the gene matches. The CDR3 region has the DNA TGTGCCAGCAGCACCGGGGACAGGGTGAGGGGCTACACCTTC. Translating it yields CASSTGDRVRGYTF.

Ten or more counts support this clonotype. The chain recombines TRBV3-1 with TRBJ2-2; D is ambiguous. The germline V gene encodes CDR1 LGHDT and CDR2 YNNKEL (reference sequence). The CDR3 contains 13 residues. The germline V and J ends were trimmed by 3 bases and 0 bases, with 2 bases remaining between them. This chain's CDR3 is CASSHANTGELFF. As DNA, the CDR3 is TGTGCCAGCAGCCATGCGAACACCGGGGAGCTGTTTTTT.

This clonotype was detected many times. The V call is TRBV20-1, the J call TRBJ2-3; 7 nucleotides line up with TRBD2. The CDR3 has 14 residues. The V gene's germline CDR1 is DFQATT and CDR2 SNEGSKA (reference sequence). V dropped 1 base and J dropped 3; count of bases not matched to a gene: 4. The chain's CDR3 is CSARGLAETDTQYF. The DNA of the CDR3 is TGCAGTGCTAGAGGGCTAGCGGAAACAGATACGCAGTATTTT.

By share of the sample, this clonotype is medium-sized. This chain links TRBV7-8 with TRBJ1-2, with D possibly matching TRBD1 (5 bases). Germline-derived CDR1 and CDR2 are SGHVS and FQNEAQ. The CDR3 runs to 15 residues. The V and J ends lost 4 bases and 5 bases respectively, with 17 bases between them. The CDR3 reads CASSSTPGGGYGYTF. CDR3 in DNA: TGTGCCAGCAGCTCCACCCCGGGGGGAGGGTATGGCTACACCTTC.

By sample fraction, this clonotype is medium-sized. V gene TRBV20-1 combines with J gene TRBJ1-1; D remains unclear. V lost 0 bases to trimming and J lost 8 bases, with 10 bases between them. Germline V lookup: CDR1 DFQATT, CDR2 SNEGSKA (reference sequence). The CDR3 totals 12 residues. The CDR3 reads CSARDNRGEAFF. DNA of the CDR3: TGCAGTGCTAGAGATAATCGCGGGGAAGCTTTCTTT.

By frequency in the sample, this clonotype is large. V gene TRBV14 combines with J gene TRBJ2-5; perhaps TRBD1 as D (5 bases). Germline V gives CDR1 SGHDN, CDR2 FVKESK. V gave up 4 bases and J gave up 1 base, with 13 bases separating them. The CDR3 runs to 15 residues. CDR3 sequence (DNA): TGTGCCAGCAGCCGAACGCAGGGCCTCCAAGAGACCCAGTACTTC. It is translated as CASSRTQGLQETQYF.

This clonotype has just one count. The V gene is TRBV2, the J gene TRBJ2-1, with 14 bases identical to TRBD2. After removal of 8 bases from V and 6 bases from J, the junction contained 0 bases not matched to a gene. This CDR3 contains 13 residues. CDR1 SNHLY and CDR2 FYNNEI come from the germline V gene. The CDR3 DNA reads as TGTGCCAGCGGACTAGCGGGAGGCAATGAGCAGTTCTTC. Amino acid sequence: CASGLAGGNEQFF.

This clonotype showed up many times. V and J are TRBV2 and TRBJ2-5, with D hard to call. V gave up 9 bases and J gave up 0 bases, with 8 bases separating them. This CDR3 spans 12 amino acids. Germline values: CDR1 SNHLY, CDR2 FYNNEI. In nucleotides, the CDR3 is TGTGCCAGTCGTCCAGACCAAGAGACCCAGTACTTC. It encodes CASRPDQETQYF.

Comment on this clonotype: This CDR3 is missing its conserved last phenylalanine or tryptophan, likely due to a read error. This chain uses TRBV2 with TRBJ1-2; 11 bases agree with TRBD1. Germline assignment: CDR1 SNHLY and CDR2 FYNNEI. V trimming: 6 bases; J trimming: 6 bases; junction bases outside the gene matches: 9. CDR3 size: 15 residues. CDR3 DNA: TGTGCCAGCAGAGTAGGGACAGGGGGGGGGAATGGCTACACCTTA. Encoded protein: CASRVGTGGGNGYTL.

The chain couples TRBV7-9 to TRBJ2-7; the D is unclear. Trimming removed 1 base from V and 2 bases from J, with 6 bases in between. CDR1 SEHNR and CDR2 FQNEAQ come from the germline V gene (reference sequence). The CDR3 spans 13 residues. The CDR3 coding sequence is TGTGCCAGCAGCTTAGAGGGCCCCTACGAGCAGTACTTC. Its protein is CASSLEGPYEQYF.

This clonotype is labeled as medium-sized. The chain links TRBV7-9 to TRBJ2-3, with 11 bases that match TRBD2. CDR3 length: 18 amino acids. CDR1 and CDR2 (germline): SEHNR, FQNEAQ (reference sequence). Trimming cost V 3 bases and J 0 bases; bases outside gene matches: 8. The CDR3 region is CASSFGTSGPPSTDTQYF. The CDR3 DNA follows: TGTGCCAGCAGCTTCGGGACTAGCGGACCTCCTAGCACAGATACGCAGTATTTT.

This clonotype is labeled medium-sized. The V call is TRBV6-1, the J call TRBJ1-5; 8 bases line up with TRBD1. Germline trimming cut 6 bases from V and 5 bases from J; bases unmatched to any gene: 6. The CDR3 sequence is 14 residues long. Per the germline V gene, CDR1 is MNHNS and CDR2 is SASEGT. CDR3 in DNA: TGTGCCAGCAGCTCGGGACAGGATCATCAGCCCCAGCATTTT. This codes for CASSSGQDHQPQHF.

The chain is built from TRBV20-1 and TRBJ1-5; possibly TRBD1 for D (6 bases). CDR3 length: 15 amino acids. CDR1 is DFQATT and CDR2 is SNEGSKA in the germline V gene (reference sequence). With 1 base removed from V and 7 bases from J, the gap between germline ends came to 17 bases. Here the CDR3 reads CSARGRGGGGQPQHF. The DNA of the CDR3 is TGCAGTGCTAGAGGGAGGGGGGGGGGAGGCCAGCCCCAGCATTTT.

This clonotype was seen only a few times. The chain is built from TRBV9 and TRBJ2-5; possibly TRBD1 for D (8 bases). The germline V gene has CDR1 SGDLS and CDR2 YYNGEE. V gave up 0 bases and J gave up 4 bases, with 16 bases separating them. The CDR3 runs to 16 residues. The CDR3 sequence is CASSVAPSGTGETQYF. CDR3 nucleotide sequence: TGTGCCAGCAGCGTAGCCCCCAGCGGGACAGGAGAGACCCAGTACTTC.

V gene TRBV5-6 combines with J gene TRBJ2-3; D possibly uses TRBD1 or TRBD2 (5 bases each). V was cut by 0 bases and J by 6 bases, with 11 bases left in between. Germline V gene data show CDR1 as SGHDT and CDR2 as YYEEEE. The length of the CDR3 is 14 residues. The CDR3 sequence is CASSLANWGDTQYF. The CDR3 bases are TGTGCCAGCAGCTTGGCCAACTGGGGGGATACGCAGTATTTT.

To note about this clonotype: The final CDR3 position lacks the conserved phenylalanine or tryptophan, pointing to a likely read error. Because the CDR3's place on the DNA is in doubt, the DNA is left out and the CDR3 is given as listed by TCRdb. CDR3 region: CASSARGAGGLYEQYFGP. The V call is TRBV12-3 or TRBV12-4, the J call TRBJ2-3; the DNA was not compared with TRBD2, the D call given in the table. Including both end residues, the CDR3 is 18 amino acids long.

The sample holds a few counts of this clonotype. A read error may be the cause here, since a much bigger clone is one base away. The chain joins TRBV11-3 to TRBJ1-4; no definite D call. CDR1 SGHNT and CDR2 YENEEA come from the germline V gene. The CDR3 runs 17 residues. The CDR3 region is CANSLRATVATNEKLFF. The CDR3 bases are TGTGCCAACAGCTTAAGGGCAACGGTTGCAACTAATGAAAAACTGTTTTTT.

Of note for this clonotype: A read error may account for a junction end that differs from germline. The rearrangement uses TRBV3-1 and TRBJ2-4; the D gene is possibly TRBD2 (7 bases). The CDR3 covers 16 residues. CDR1 is LGHDT, CDR2 YNNKEL, per germline (reference sequence). The CDR3, as DNA: TGTGCCAGCAGTAAGAGGGGGGGGGCAGCCAAAAACATTCATTACTTC. As protein: CASSKRGGAAKNIHYF.

This clonotype is classed as medium-sized. The V and J genes are TRBV30 and TRBJ1-2; D perhaps matches TRBD1 (6 bases). Germline V gene data show CDR1 as GTSNPN and CDR2 as SVGIG (reference sequence). This CDR3 has 12 residues. The V gene lost 2 bases and the J gene lost 7 bases, with 11 bases spanning the gap. CDR3 residues: CAWSLTGFGYTF. CDR3 nucleotides: TGTGCCTGGAGTCTTACAGGGTTTGGCTACACCTTC.

This clonotype has at least ten counts. This sequence joins TRBV5-5 and TRBJ2-1, with D possibly being TRBD1 or TRBD2 (6 bases each). This CDR3 contains 15 residues. Trimming removed 0 bases at V and 7 bases at J, with 14 bases between. CDR1 and CDR2 (germline): SGHKS, YYEKEE (reference sequence). Here the CDR3 reads CASSLVPGADNEQFF. The CDR3 DNA is TGTGCCAGCAGCTTGGTTCCGGGGGCAGATAATGAGCAGTTCTTC.

This clonotype ranks as medium-sized. The chain links TRBV7-3 to TRBJ2-2, with 10 bases matching TRBD1. The V gene's germline CDR1 is SGHTA and CDR2 FQGTGA. The CDR3 has 19 amino acids. The J segment lost 5 bases and the V segment lost 5 bases, leaving 17 bases of the junction unmatched. In DNA form, the CDR3 reads TGTGCCAGCAGCCCATGGCCACCTAACGGGACAGGGGTGACCGGGGAGCTGTTTTTT. Its translation: CASSPWPPNGTGVTGELFF.

This clonotype is classed as medium-sized. The chain links TRBV27 to TRBJ2-7; D unclear. The CDR3 is 13 residues long. V was cut by 5 bases and J by 0 bases, with 8 bases left in between. Germline lookup yields CDR1 MNHEY and CDR2 SMNVEV (reference sequence). The CDR3 coding sequence is TGTGCCAGCAGTGCCCGGAGCTCCTACGAGCAGTACTTC. Residues: CASSARSSYEQYF.

This clonotype qualifies as medium-sized (0.01 to 0.1%). The chain carries TRBV20-1 and TRBJ2-1; the match to TRBD2 covers 8 bases. Germline values: CDR1 DFQATT, CDR2 SNEGSKA (reference sequence). The CDR3 runs to 14 residues. Trimming removed 5 bases from V and 7 bases from J; junction bases left unmatched: 10. The CDR3 DNA reads TGCAGTGCTGCGACCGCTAGCGGGCGGAATGAGCAGTTCTTC. Its protein is CSAATASGRNEQFF.

This clonotype was seen a few times. The chain has TRBV18 and TRBJ1-2; 10 nucleotides agree with TRBD1. The V gene end was trimmed by 6 bases and the J gene end by 3 bases; junction bases not matched to a gene: 7. The germline gives CDR1 KGHSH, CDR2 LQKENI. The CDR3 is 15 amino acids. As DNA, the CDR3 is TGTGCCAGCTCGCGCGGGACAGGGGCGGACTATGGCTACACCTTC. Translation gives CASSRGTGADYGYTF.

This clonotype is medium-sized in the sample. The chain recombines TRBV7-8 with TRBJ1-3; no reliable D call. CDR1 is SGHVS, CDR2 FQNEAQ, per germline. Trimming removed 6 bases at V and 4 bases at J, with 16 bases between. This CDR3 has 15 residues. The CDR3 DNA follows: TGTGCCAGCAGTTCCCTGGTCTCTTCGGGAAACACCATATATTTT. It is translated as CASSSLVSSGNTIYF.

By frequency in the sample, this clonotype is medium-sized. The chain links TRBV24-1 to TRBJ2-2, with D maybe TRBD1 (6 bases). Trimming removed 4 bases from V and 6 bases from J, with 17 bases in between. This CDR3 is 16 amino acids long. The germline CDR1 and CDR2 sequences are KGHDR and SFDVKD. The CDR3 protein is CATSENTGLGAGELFF. The CDR3 DNA reads as TGTGCCACCAGTGAAAACACAGGGCTGGGAGCCGGGGAGCTGTTTTTT.

This clonotype is deemed medium-sized (0.01 to 0.1%). The chain has TRBV14 and TRBJ1-2; D is uncertain. V lost 1 base to trimming and J lost 6 bases, with 12 bases between them. The CDR3 contains 14 residues. In germline, CDR1 is SGHDN, CDR2 FVKESK. In nucleotides, the CDR3 is TGTGCCAGCAGCCAAGGCTGGGGAGGGCATGGCTACACCTTC. Translated: CASSQGWGGHGYTF.

This clonotype is deemed medium-sized. J is TRBJ2-7 and V is TRBV6-1; 12 bases are a match to TRBD2. Germline-derived CDR1 and CDR2 are MNHNS and SASEGT. The CDR3 has 14 amino acids. Trimming removed 5 bases from V and 7 bases from J; junction bases left unmatched: 6. The CDR3 spells CASSSRLAGAEQYF. The CDR3 DNA is TGTGCCAGCAGTTCTCGACTAGCGGGAGCAGAGCAGTACTTC.

By its share, this clonotype is medium-sized. This rearrangement joins TRBV5-1 to TRBJ2-5; 7 bases agree with TRBD2. V trimming: 0 bases; J trimming: 4 bases; junction bases outside the gene matches: 6. In germline, CDR1 is SGHRS, CDR2 YFSETQ. This CDR3 comprises 15 residues. CDR3 loop: CASSLVSPGGETQYF. The CDR3 bases are TGCGCCAGCAGCTTGGTGTCACCGGGGGGAGAGACCCAGTACTTC.

This clonotype came up a few times. The rearrangement uses TRBV11-2 and TRBJ2-1; 12 bases fit TRBD1. The V and J ends lost 4 bases and 8 bases, in that order; junction bases with no gene match: 6. The CDR3 loop spans 15 amino acids. Per germline, CDR1 SGHAT and CDR2 FQNNGV. The CDR3 region has the DNA TGTGCCAGCAGCTATCGGGACAGGGGGCAGGATGAGCAGTTCTTC. This sequence encodes CASSYRDRGQDEQFF.

This clonotype is categorized as large. The chain combines TRBV10-2 with TRBJ1-1; D ambiguous. Germline loops: CDR1 WSHSY, CDR2 SAAADI. V was clipped by 8 bases and J by 0 bases, with 7 bases between them. The CDR3 is 12 residues long. The CDR3 nucleotides are TGCGCCAGCCTTGAGCTGAACACTGAAGCTTTCTTT. As protein: CASLELNTEAFF.